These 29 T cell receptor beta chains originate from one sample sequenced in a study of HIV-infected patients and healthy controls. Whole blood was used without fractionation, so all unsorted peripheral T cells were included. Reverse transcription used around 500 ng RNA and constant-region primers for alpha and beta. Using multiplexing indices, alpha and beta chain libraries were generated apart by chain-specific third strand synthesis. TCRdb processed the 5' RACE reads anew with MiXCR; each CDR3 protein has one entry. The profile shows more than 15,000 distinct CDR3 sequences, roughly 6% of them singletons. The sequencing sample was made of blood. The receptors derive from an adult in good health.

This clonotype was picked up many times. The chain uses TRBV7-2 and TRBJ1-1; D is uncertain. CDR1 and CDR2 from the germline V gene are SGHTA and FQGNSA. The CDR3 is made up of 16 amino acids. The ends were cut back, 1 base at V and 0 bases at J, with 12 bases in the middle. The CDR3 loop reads CASSLVLGQMNTEAFF. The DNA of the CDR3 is TGTGCCAGCAGCTTAGTATTGGGTCAGATGAACACTGAAGCTTTCTTT.

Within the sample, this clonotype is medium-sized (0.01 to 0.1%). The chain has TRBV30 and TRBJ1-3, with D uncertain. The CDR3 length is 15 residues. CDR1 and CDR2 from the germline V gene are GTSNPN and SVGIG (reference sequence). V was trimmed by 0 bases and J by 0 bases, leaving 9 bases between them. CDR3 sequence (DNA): TGTGCCTGGAGTGTAATGGCTTTCTCTGGAAACACCATATATTTT. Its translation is CAWSVMAFSGNTIYF. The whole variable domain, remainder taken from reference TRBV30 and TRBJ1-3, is SQTIHQWPATLVQPVGSPLSLECTVEGTSNPNLYWYRQAAGRGLQLLFYSVGIGQISSEVPQNLSASRPQDRQFILSSKKLLLSDSGFYLCAWSVMAFSGNTIYFGEGSWLTVV.

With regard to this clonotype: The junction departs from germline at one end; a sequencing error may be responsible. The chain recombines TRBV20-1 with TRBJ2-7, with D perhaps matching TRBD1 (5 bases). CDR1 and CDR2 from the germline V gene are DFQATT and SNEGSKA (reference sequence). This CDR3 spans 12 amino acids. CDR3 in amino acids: CSARGQAYEQYF. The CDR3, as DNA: TGCAGTGCAAGAGGACAAGCCTACGAGCAGTACTTC.

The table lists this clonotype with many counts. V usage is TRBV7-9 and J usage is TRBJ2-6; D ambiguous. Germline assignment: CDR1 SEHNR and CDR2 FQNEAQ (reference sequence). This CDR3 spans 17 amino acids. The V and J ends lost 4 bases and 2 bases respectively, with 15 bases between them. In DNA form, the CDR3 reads TGTGCCAGCAGCTCCTACATCATGGGTGCTGGGGCCAACGTCCTGACTTTC. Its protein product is CASSSYIMGAGANVLTF.

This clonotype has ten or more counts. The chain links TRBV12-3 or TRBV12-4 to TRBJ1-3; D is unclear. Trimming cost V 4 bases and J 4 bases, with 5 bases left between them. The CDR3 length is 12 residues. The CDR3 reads CASSYPGNTIYF. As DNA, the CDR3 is TGTGCCAGCAGTTATCCGGGAAACACCATATATTTT.

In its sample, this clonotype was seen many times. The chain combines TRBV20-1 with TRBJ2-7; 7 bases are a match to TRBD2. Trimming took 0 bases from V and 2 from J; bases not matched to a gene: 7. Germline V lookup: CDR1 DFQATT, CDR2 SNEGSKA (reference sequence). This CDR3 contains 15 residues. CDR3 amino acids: CSARDIKRGTYEQYF. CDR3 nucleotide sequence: TGCAGTGCTAGAGATATAAAGCGGGGTACCTACGAGCAGTACTTC.

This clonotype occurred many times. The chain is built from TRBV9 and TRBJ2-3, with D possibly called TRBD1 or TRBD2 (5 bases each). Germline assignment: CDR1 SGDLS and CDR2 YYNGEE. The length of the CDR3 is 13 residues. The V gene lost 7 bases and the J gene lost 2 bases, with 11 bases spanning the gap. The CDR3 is CASSPGPTDTQYF. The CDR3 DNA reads TGTGCCAGCTCACCGGGGCCCACAGATACGCAGTATTTT.

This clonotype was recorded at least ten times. The CDR3 region is CATSTTSGTGQPQHF. CDR3 nucleotides: TGTGCCACCAGCACTACTTCTGGGACTGGTCAGCCCCAGCATTTT. The V call is TRBV15, the J call TRBJ1-5; a weak D match, TRBD1 (5 bases). The CDR3 has 15 residues. Trimming cost V 4 bases and J 6 bases, with 16 bases left between them. Germline CDR1 reads LNHNV; CDR2 reads YYDKDF (reference sequence).

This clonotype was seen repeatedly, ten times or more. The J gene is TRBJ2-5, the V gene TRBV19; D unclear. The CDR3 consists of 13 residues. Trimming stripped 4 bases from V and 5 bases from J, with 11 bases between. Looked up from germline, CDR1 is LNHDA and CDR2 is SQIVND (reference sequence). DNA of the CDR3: TGTGCCAGTAGTAGAGTCGCTCCGGAGACCCAGTACTTC. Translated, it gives CASSRVAPETQYF.

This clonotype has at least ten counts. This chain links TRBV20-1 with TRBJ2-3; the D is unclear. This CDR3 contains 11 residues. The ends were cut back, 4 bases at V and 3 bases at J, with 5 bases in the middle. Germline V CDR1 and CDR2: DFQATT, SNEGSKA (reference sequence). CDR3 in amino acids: CSATRTDTQYF. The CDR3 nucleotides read TGCAGTGCTACTAGGACAGATACGCAGTATTTT.

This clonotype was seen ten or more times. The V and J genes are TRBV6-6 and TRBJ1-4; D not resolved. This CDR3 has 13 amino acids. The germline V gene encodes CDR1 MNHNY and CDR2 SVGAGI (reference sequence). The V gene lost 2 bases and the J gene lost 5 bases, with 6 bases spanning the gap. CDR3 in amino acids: CASSYRENEKLFF. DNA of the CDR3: TGTGCCAGCAGTTACCGGGAGAATGAAAAACTGTTTTTT.

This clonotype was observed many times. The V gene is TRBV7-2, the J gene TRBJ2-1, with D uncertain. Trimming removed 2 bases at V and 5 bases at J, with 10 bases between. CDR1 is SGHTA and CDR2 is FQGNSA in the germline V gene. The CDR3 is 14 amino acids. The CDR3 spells CASSLMLQDNEQFF. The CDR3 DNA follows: TGTGCCAGCAGCTTAATGTTGCAGGACAATGAGCAGTTCTTC.

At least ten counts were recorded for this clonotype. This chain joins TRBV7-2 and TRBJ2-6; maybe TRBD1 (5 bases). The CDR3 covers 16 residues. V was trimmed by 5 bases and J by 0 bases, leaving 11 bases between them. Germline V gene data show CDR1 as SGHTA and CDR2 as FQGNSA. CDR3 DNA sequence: TGTGCCAGCAGCCAAATACAGGTCTCTGGGGCCAACGTCCTGACTTTC. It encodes CASSQIQVSGANVLTF. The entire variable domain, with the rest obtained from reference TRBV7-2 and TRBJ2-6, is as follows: GAGVSQSPSNKVTEKGKDVELRCDPISGHTALYWYRQSLGQGLEFLIYFQGNSAPDKSGLPSDRFSAERTGGSVSTLTIQRTQQEDSAVYLCASSQIQVSGANVLTFGAGSRLTVL.

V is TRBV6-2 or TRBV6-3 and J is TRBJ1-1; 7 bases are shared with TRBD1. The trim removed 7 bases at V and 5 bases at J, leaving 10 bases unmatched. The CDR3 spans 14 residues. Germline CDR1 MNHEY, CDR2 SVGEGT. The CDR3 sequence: CASTPAGGRTEAFF. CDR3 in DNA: TGTGCCAGCACCCCGGCAGGGGGTCGGACTGAAGCTTTCTTT.

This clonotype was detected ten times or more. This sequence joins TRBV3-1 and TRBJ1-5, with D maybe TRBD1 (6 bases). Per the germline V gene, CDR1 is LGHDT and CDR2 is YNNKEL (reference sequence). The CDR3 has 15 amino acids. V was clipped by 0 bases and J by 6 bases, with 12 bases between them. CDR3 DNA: TGTGCCAGCAGCCAAGAATCGGGGGCCGGTCAGCCCCAGCATTTT. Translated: CASSQESGAGQPQHF.

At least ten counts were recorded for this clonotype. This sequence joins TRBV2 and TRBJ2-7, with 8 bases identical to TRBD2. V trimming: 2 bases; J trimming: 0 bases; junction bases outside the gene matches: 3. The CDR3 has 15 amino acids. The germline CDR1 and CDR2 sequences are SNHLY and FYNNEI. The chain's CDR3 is CASSEPRGDSYEQYF. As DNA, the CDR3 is TGTGCCAGCAGTGAACCGCGGGGGGACTCCTACGAGCAGTACTTC.

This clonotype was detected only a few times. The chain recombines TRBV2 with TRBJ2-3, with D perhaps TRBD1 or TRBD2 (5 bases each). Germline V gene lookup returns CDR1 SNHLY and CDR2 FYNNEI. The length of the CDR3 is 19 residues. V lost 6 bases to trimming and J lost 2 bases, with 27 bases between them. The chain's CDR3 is CASSGDLSGAKEDTDTQYF. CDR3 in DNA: TGTGCCAGCAGCGGGGATCTGTCCGGGGCGAAAGAAGACACAGATACGCAGTATTTT.

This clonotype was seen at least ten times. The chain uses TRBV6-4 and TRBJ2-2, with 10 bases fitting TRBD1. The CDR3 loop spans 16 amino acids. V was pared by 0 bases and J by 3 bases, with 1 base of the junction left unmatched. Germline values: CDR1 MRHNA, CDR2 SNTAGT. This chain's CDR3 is CASSDSGTGDTGELFF. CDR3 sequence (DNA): TGTGCCAGCAGTGACTCTGGGACAGGGGACACCGGGGAGCTGTTTTTT.

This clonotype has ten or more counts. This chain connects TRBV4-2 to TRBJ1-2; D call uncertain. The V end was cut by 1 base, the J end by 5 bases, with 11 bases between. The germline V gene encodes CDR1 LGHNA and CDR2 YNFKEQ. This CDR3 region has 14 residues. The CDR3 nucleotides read TGTGCCAGCAGCCAAGTGGGAGGAGAGTATGGCTACACCTTC. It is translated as CASSQVGGEYGYTF.

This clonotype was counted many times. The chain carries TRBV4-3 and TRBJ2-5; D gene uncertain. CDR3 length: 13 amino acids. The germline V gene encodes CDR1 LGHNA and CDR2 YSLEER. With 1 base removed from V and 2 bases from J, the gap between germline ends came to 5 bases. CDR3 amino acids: CASSQAWQETQYF. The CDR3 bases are TGCGCCAGCAGCCAAGCCTGGCAAGAGACCCAGTACTTC.

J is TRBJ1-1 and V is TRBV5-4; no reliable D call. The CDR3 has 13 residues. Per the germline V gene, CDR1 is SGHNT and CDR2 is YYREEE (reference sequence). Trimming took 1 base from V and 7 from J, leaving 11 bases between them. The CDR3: CASSLRSRGEAFF. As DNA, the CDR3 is TGTGCCAGCAGCTTGAGGTCGCGAGGTGAAGCTTTCTTT.

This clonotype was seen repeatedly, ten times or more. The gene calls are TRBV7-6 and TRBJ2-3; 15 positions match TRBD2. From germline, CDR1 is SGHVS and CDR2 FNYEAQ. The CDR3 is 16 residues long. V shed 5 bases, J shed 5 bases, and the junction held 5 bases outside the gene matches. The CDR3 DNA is TGTGCCAGCAGCCAGGGACTAGCGGGGGGTCAAGATACGCAGTATTTT. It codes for CASSQGLAGGQDTQYF.

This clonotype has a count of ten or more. CDR3 protein: CASSPLASETQYF. CDR3 nucleotides: TGTGCCAGCAGCCCGTTAGCGTCGGAGACCCAGTACTTC. This chain uses TRBV7-6 with TRBJ2-5, with D perhaps TRBD2 (5 bases). CDR3 size: 13 residues. Trimming cost V 5 bases and J 5 bases, with 12 bases left between them. Looked up from germline, CDR1 is SGHVS and CDR2 is FNYEAQ. Combining the CDR3 with reference TRBV7-6 and TRBJ2-5 gives the whole variable domain GAGVSQSPRYKVTKRGQDVALRCDPISGHVSLYWYRQALGQGPEFLTYFNYEAQQDKSGLPNDRFSAERPEGSISTLTIQRTEQRDSAMYRCASSPLASETQYFGPGTRLLVL.

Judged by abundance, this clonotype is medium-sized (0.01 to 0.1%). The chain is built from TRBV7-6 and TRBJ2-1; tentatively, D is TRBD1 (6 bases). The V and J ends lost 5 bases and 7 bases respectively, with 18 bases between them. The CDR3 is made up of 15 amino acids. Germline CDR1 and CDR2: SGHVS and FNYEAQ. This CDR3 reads CASSLERQARNEQFF. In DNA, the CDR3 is TGTGCCAGCAGCCTAGAAAGACAGGCACGAAATGAGCAGTTCTTC.

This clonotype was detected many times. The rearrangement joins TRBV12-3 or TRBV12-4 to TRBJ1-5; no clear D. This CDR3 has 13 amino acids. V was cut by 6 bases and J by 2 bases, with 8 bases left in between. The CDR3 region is CASRGLGNQPQHF. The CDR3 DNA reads TGTGCCAGCAGGGGATTGGGCAATCAGCCCCAGCATTTT.

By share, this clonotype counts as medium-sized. CDR3: CASSPGQLNTEAFF. In nucleotides, the CDR3 is TGCGCCAGCAGCCCCGGACAGTTGAACACTGAAGCTTTCTTT. The J gene is TRBJ1-1, the V gene TRBV4-3; TRBD1 is a possible D gene (6 bases). Between the trimmed V and J ends, which lost 4 bases and 0 bases, there was a span of 9 bases. The germline V gene has CDR1 LGHNA and CDR2 YSLEER. CDR3 length: 14 residues.

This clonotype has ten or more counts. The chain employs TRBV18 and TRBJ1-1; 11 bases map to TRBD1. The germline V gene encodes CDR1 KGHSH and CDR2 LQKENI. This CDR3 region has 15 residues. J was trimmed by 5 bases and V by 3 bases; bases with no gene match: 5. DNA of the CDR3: TGTGCCAGCTCACCGTCGTGGGACAGGGGGACTGAAGCTTTCTTT. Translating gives CASSPSWDRGTEAFF.

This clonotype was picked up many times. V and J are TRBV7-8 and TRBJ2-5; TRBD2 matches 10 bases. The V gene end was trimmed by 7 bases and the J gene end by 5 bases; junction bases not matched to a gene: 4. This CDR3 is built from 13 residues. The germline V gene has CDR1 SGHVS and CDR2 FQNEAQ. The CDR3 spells CASILAGGETQYF. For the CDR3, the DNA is TGTGCCAGCATTTTAGCGGGGGGTGAGACCCAGTACTTC.

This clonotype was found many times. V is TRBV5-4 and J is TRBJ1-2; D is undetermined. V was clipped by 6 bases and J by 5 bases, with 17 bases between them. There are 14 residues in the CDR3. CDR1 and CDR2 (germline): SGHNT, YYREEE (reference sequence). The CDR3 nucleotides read TGTGCCAGCAACTTCCGCGGGGAGATGTATGGCTACACCTTC. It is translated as CASNFRGEMYGYTF.